This is a list of T cell receptor beta chains from one sample in a study of tumor-infiltrating lymphocytes in glioblastoma multiforme. TCRdb processed the multiplex PCR reads anew with MiXCR; each CDR3 protein has one entry. The sample includes 10,000 to 15,000 distinct CDR3 sequences, around 60% of them seen just once. Material: brain tumor tissue. The receptors derive from a male donor with glioblastoma. The CDR3 runs from the conserved cysteine through the conserved F or W. Each record gives: CDR3 length, clone size, V gene, D gene, J gene, CDR3 protein, CDR3 DNA. The D gene is left open where the match is weak. The size field is filled for only some rows; it gives once, few, many or a size class.

length: 15
size: -
V: TRBV20-1
D: TRBD2
J: TRBJ2-3
CDR3: CSVYPASGVADTQYF
DNA: TGCAGTGTTTACCCGGCTAGCGGGGTAGCAGATACCCAGTATTTT

length: 15
size: -
V: TRBV6-1
D: -
J: TRBJ2-1
CDR3: CASSLTGVGSNEQFF
DNA: TGTGCCAGCAGCCTAACGGGAGTAGGGAGCAATGAGCAGTTCTTC

length: 16
size: -
V: TRBV11-2
D: TRBD2
J: TRBJ2-3
CDR3: CASSFGLAMVADTQYF
DNA: TGTGCCAGCAGCTTCGGACTAGCGATGGTCGCAGATACACAGTATTTT

length: 17
size: -
V: TRBV10-3
D: -
J: TRBJ2-1
CDR3: CAISETYQGSSYNEQFF
DNA: TGTGCCATCAGTGAGACGTACCAGGGGAGCTCCTACAATGAGCAGTTCTTC

length: 15
size: -
V: TRBV6-6
D: -
J: TRBJ2-3
CDR3: CASSQGERGTDTQYF
DNA: TGTGCCAGCAGTCAAGGGGAACGGGGCACAGATACGCAGTATTTT

length: 14
size: once
V: TRBV11-2
D: -
J: TRBJ2-1
CDR3: CASSSSTLNNEQFF
DNA: TGTGCCAGCAGCTCCTCGACACTGAACAATGAGCAGTTCTTC

length: 16
size: once
V: TRBV11-2
D: -
J: TRBJ2-1
CDR3: CASRDLRGANYNEQFF
DNA: TGTGCCAGCAGGGATCTCCGGGGAGCGAATTACAATGAGCAGTTCTTC

length: 14
size: -
V: TRBV11-2
D: -
J: TRBJ1-1
CDR3: CASSLRSGQVGAFF
DNA: TGTGCCAGTAGCTTACGGTCGGGGCAGGTCGGAGCTTTCTTT

length: 14
size: -
V: TRBV4-2
D: -
J: TRBJ2-2
CDR3: CASSQEKKVGVLLF
DNA: TGTGCCAGCAGCCAAGAGAAGAAGGTCGGGGTGCTGCTTTTT

length: 12
size: once
V: TRBV6-4
D: -
J: TRBJ2-1
CDR3: CASSDGESEQFF
DNA: TGTGCCAGCAGTGACGGGGAGAGTGAGCAGTTCTTC

length: 15
size: -
V: TRBV20-1
D: -
J: TRBJ2-2
CDR3: CSAPQGGANTGELFF
DNA: TGCAGTGCTCCACAAGGGGGGGCAAACACCGGGGAGCTGTTTTTT

length: 15
size: -
V: TRBV11-1
D: -
J: TRBJ2-3
CDR3: CASSLISGPTDTKYF
DNA: TGTGCCAGCAGCTTAATCAGCGGCCCCACAGATACGAAGTATTTT

length: 12
size: -
V: TRBV20-1
D: TRBD1
J: TRBJ1-5
CDR3: CSAGTGDQPQHF
DNA: TGCAGCGCAGGGACAGGGGATCAGCCCCAGCATTTT

length: 11
size: -
V: TRBV6-1
D: -
J: TRBJ2-6
CDR3: CASSWASVLTF
DNA: TGTGCCAGCAGCTGGGCCAGCGTCCTGACTTTC

length: 13
size: -
V: TRBV4-1
D: -
J: TRBJ2-1
CDR3: CASSLNGGERQFF
DNA: TGCGCCAGCAGCCTCAACGGAGGGGAAAGGCAGTTCTTC

length: 13
size: -
V: TRBV6-2/TRBV6-3
D: -
J: TRBJ1-2
CDR3: CASALQDHYGYTF
DNA: TGTGCCAGCGCCCTCCAGGATCACTATGGCTACACCTTC

length: 14
size: medium-sized
V: TRBV6-2/TRBV6-3
D: -
J: TRBJ2-1
CDR3: CASSYLRGQNEQFF
DNA: TGTGCCAGCAGTTACCTTCGTGGCCAGAATGAGCAGTTCTTC

length: 15
size: -
V: TRBV6-5
D: -
J: TRBJ1-6
CDR3: CASSPSGSYNSPLHF
DNA: TGTGCCAGCAGTCCCTCGGGGTCCTATAATTCACCCCTCCACTTT

length: 15
size: -
V: TRBV6-2/TRBV6-3
D: -
J: TRBJ1-5
CDR3: CAGSYFYGTTDTQHF
DNA: TGTGCCGGCAGTTACTTTTACGGGACCACAGATACGCAGCATTTT

length: 13
size: few
V: TRBV11-3
D: -
J: TRBJ2-1
CDR3: CASSFNNYNEQFF
DNA: TGTGCCAGCAGCTTTAACAACTACAATGAGCAGTTCTTC

length: 17
size: -
V: TRBV5-6
D: -
J: TRBJ2-2
CDR3: CASSFLTDLITHGELFF
DNA: TGTGCCAGCAGCTTTTTGACAGATCTAATTACCCACGGGGAGCTATTTTTT

length: 19
size: -
V: TRBV28
D: -
J: TRBJ2-7
CDR3: CASAHSLAAGRLRTHAQYF
DNA: TGTGCCAGCGCACACTCGTTGGCAGCGGGCCGCCTTCGTACCCACGCGCAGTACTTC

length: 14
size: many
V: TRBV12-3/TRBV12-4
D: -
J: TRBJ2-3
CDR3: CASSPKDNPDTQYF
DNA: TGTGCCAGCAGTCCCAAAGATAATCCAGATACGCAGTATTTT

length: 14
size: -
V: TRBV29-1
D: -
J: TRBJ2-1
CDR3: CSAQGGGDYNEQFF
DNA: TGCAGCGCACAGGGAGGAGGGGATTACAACGAGCAGTTCTTC

length: 16
size: -
V: TRBV4-1
D: -
J: TRBJ2-1
CDR3: CASSHPSVGAHNVQFF
DNA: TGCGCCAGCAGCCACCCCTCGGTGGGAGCACACAATGTGCAGTTCTTC

length: 16
size: -
V: TRBV20-1
D: TRBD2
J: TRBJ2-1
CDR3: CSANRPGLAGMNEQFF
DNA: TGCAGTGCTAATCGACCGGGACTAGCGGGTATGAATGAACAGTTCTTC

length: 15
size: -
V: TRBV30
D: TRBD1
J: TRBJ2-7
CDR3: CAWRTSGTGHNEQYF
DNA: TGTGCCTGGAGGACCAGCGGGACAGGGCACAACGAGCAGTACTTC

length: 15
size: -
V: TRBV28
D: -
J: TRBJ2-3
CDR3: CASSLLSGLTDTQYF
DNA: TGTGCCAGCAGTTTACTTAGCGGTTTAACAGATACGCAATATTTT

length: 12
size: -
V: TRBV5-6
D: -
J: TRBJ2-1
CDR3: CASSFGSGEQFF
DNA: TGTGCCAGCAGCTTTGGGTCGGGAGAGCAGTTCTTC

length: 16
size: -
V: TRBV20-1
D: TRBD1
J: TRBJ2-6
CDR3: CSAIPGQGSGANVLTF
DNA: TGCAGTGCCATCCCGGGACAGGGCTCTGGGGCCAACGTCCTGACTTTC

length: 14
size: -
V: TRBV11-2
D: -
J: TRBJ1-1
CDR3: CASSLGLRDTEVFF
DNA: TGTGCCAGCAGCTTAGGCTTGAGGGACACTGAAGTTTTCTTT

length: 13
size: -
V: TRBV11-3
D: -
J: TRBJ2-1
CDR3: CTSGSRGESGQFF
DNA: TGTACCAGCGGCTCGAGGGGGGAGAGTGGGCAGTTCTTC

length: 14
size: -
V: TRBV10-3
D: -
J: TRBJ2-5
CDR3: CATEPGHWAETQYF
DNA: TGTGCCACCGAACCGGGACATTGGGCTGAGACCCAGTACTTC